Listed here are 15 T cell receptor beta chains from one sample, sequenced in a study of cytomegalovirus exposure and HLA in healthy donors. Researchers ran the PCR with 60 Vbeta and 13 Jbeta primers. Measured with immunoSEQ multiplex PCR; TCRdb has only the in-frame clones, and not every one. Among 160,000 or so clones, roughly four fifths were seen once, and the ten largest hold approximately 0.51%. The sequenced sample was PBMCs. The receptors were sampled from a woman aged 50 to 65 in good health and CMV-seronegative.

V is TRBV7-3 and J is TRBJ1-1, with 9 positions matching TRBD1. The germline V gene encodes CDR1 SGHTA and CDR2 FQGTGA. The CDR3 is 14 residues long. V lost 5 bases to trimming and J lost 7 bases; unmatched junction nucleotides: 8. The CDR3 is CASSPGQGISEAFF. The DNA for the CDR3 is TGTGCCAGCAGCCCCGGACAGGGGATCAGTGAAGCTTTCTTT.

This sequence joins TRBV5-4 and TRBJ1-1, with no clear D. CDR3 length: 13 amino acids. V lost 6 bases and J lost 5, with 14 bases in between. The germline CDR1 and CDR2 sequences are SGHNT and YYREEE (reference sequence). Written as DNA, the CDR3 is TGTGCCAGCACCGTAGAGGCGAGGACTGAAGCTTTCTTT. Amino acid sequence: CASTVEARTEAFF.

This chain links TRBV10-1 with TRBJ2-7, with D perhaps TRBD2 (5 bases). The CDR3 has 13 residues. Germline V gene lookup returns CDR1 WNHNN and CDR2 SYGVQD (reference sequence). Trimming took 4 bases from V and 5 from J, leaving 12 bases between them. The CDR3 sequence: CASSGTRINEQYF. The CDR3 DNA sequence: TGCGCCAGCAGTGGCACTAGAATCAACGAGCAGTACTTC.

J is TRBJ2-4 and V is TRBV4-1; TRBD2 aligns across 9 bases. This CDR3 has 16 residues. J was trimmed by 3 bases and V by 4 bases; bases with no gene match: 7. Germline CDR1 is MGHRA and CDR2 is YSYEKL. This chain's CDR3 is CASSRGGGAGKNIQYF. The CDR3 DNA sequence: TGCGCCAGCAGCCGGGGCGGGGGGGCTGGCAAAAACATTCAGTACTTC.

This clone was detected only a few times. The chain uses TRBV28 and TRBJ2-7; 7 bases align to TRBD1. Germline V gene sequence: CDR1 MDHEN, CDR2 SYDVKM. The CDR3 totals 13 residues. With 5 bases clipped from V and 1 base from J, the junction kept 2 bases outside the gene matches. Here the CDR3 DNA reads TGTGCCAGCAGTCCGGGACAGTCCTACGAGCAGTACTTC. Protein: CASSPGQSYEQYF.

This clone was detected only once. The chain links TRBV10-3 to TRBJ2-7, with 8 positions matching TRBD1. V lost 4 bases to trimming and J lost 4 bases; unmatched junction nucleotides: 6. Germline assignment: CDR1 ENHRY and CDR2 SYGVKD. The CDR3 runs 14 residues. The CDR3 reads CAISADRGGYEQYF. CDR3 DNA sequence: TGTGCCATCAGTGCCGACAGGGGAGGTTACGAGCAGTACTTC.

The gene calls are TRBV5-6 and TRBJ2-2; 8 bases are a match to TRBD2. Germline V lookup: CDR1 SGHDT, CDR2 YYEEEE. This CDR3 has 16 residues. V shed 0 bases, J shed 5 bases, and the junction held 6 bases outside the gene matches. The CDR3 here is CASSLEGLVRTGELFF. CDR3 nucleotide sequence: TGTGCCAGCAGCTTGGAGGGACTAGTACGTACCGGGGAGCTGTTTTTT.

The V gene is TRBV19, the J gene TRBJ2-7, with TRBD1 matching 7 bases. With V trimmed by 6 bases and J by 6 bases, 5 bases remained unmatched. The CDR3 length is 12 residues. In germline, CDR1 is LNHDA, CDR2 SQIVND (reference sequence). In DNA form, the CDR3 reads TGTGCCAGTAGACAGGGGTTAAGCGAGCAGTACTTC. Translation gives CASRQGLSEQYF.

The chain joins TRBV6-1 to TRBJ2-7; 9 bases line up with TRBD1. Unmatched junction bases numbered 4, after V lost 6 bases and J lost 1 base. Germline V gives CDR1 MNHNS, CDR2 SASEGT. The CDR3 runs 14 residues. This CDR3 reads CASRGDRASYEQYF. The DNA of the CDR3 is TGTGCCAGCAGGGGGGACAGGGCGTCCTACGAGCAGTACTTC.

The chain links TRBV28 to TRBJ2-5, with 9 bases fitting TRBD1. Germline V gives CDR1 MDHEN, CDR2 SYDVKM. Unmatched junction bases numbered 4, after V lost 6 bases and J lost 2 bases. The CDR3 is 14 amino acids. CDR3 amino acids: CASSNRGLQETQYF. CDR3 bases: TGTGCCAGCAGCAACAGGGGGCTTCAAGAGACCCAGTACTTC.

This rearrangement joins TRBV28 to TRBJ2-1; perhaps TRBD2 as D (5 bases). Germline CDR1 and CDR2: MDHEN and SYDVKM. The CDR3 is made up of 14 amino acids. V lost 8 bases and J lost 1, with 12 bases in between. This chain's CDR3 is CASLLSGSYNEQFF. CDR3 coding DNA: TGTGCCAGCCTCCTCAGCGGTTCCTACAATGAGCAGTTCTTC.

V usage is TRBV9 and J usage is TRBJ2-5, with 12 bases identical to TRBD2. V shed 4 bases, J shed 2 bases, and the junction held 3 bases outside the gene matches. The germline V gene encodes CDR1 SGDLS and CDR2 YYNGEE. The CDR3 runs 15 residues. In DNA, the CDR3 is TGTGCCAGCAGCCCGGGACTAGCGGGTCAAGAGACCCAGTACTTC. The encoded protein is CASSPGLAGQETQYF.

The chain employs TRBV6-1 and TRBJ1-1, with D tentatively TRBD1 (5 bases). The CDR3 consists of 13 residues. With 6 bases removed from V and 1 base from J, the gap between germline ends came to 9 bases. From germline, CDR1 is MNHNS and CDR2 SASEGT. In DNA form, the CDR3 reads TGTGCCAGCAGAGTTGACAGGAACACTGAAGCTTTCTTT. This translates into CASRVDRNTEAFF.

CDR3 residues: CASSPTGNEQFF. Here the CDR3 DNA reads TGTGCCAGCAGCCCGACCGGGAATGAGCAGTTCTTC. The chain carries TRBV7-3 and TRBJ2-1; D call uncertain. The CDR3 runs to 12 residues. Per the germline V gene, CDR1 is SGHTA and CDR2 is FQGTGA. The germline V and J ends were trimmed by 5 bases and 7 bases, with 9 bases remaining between them.

V and J are TRBV30 and TRBJ1-2; unclear D gene. Germline lookup yields CDR1 GTSNPN and CDR2 SVGIG (reference sequence). The CDR3 covers 11 residues. V shed 5 bases and J shed 2 bases, with 6 bases lying between them. The DNA for the CDR3 is TGTGCCTGGGGAGAAAACTATGGCTACACCTTC. Translation: CAWGENYGYTF.